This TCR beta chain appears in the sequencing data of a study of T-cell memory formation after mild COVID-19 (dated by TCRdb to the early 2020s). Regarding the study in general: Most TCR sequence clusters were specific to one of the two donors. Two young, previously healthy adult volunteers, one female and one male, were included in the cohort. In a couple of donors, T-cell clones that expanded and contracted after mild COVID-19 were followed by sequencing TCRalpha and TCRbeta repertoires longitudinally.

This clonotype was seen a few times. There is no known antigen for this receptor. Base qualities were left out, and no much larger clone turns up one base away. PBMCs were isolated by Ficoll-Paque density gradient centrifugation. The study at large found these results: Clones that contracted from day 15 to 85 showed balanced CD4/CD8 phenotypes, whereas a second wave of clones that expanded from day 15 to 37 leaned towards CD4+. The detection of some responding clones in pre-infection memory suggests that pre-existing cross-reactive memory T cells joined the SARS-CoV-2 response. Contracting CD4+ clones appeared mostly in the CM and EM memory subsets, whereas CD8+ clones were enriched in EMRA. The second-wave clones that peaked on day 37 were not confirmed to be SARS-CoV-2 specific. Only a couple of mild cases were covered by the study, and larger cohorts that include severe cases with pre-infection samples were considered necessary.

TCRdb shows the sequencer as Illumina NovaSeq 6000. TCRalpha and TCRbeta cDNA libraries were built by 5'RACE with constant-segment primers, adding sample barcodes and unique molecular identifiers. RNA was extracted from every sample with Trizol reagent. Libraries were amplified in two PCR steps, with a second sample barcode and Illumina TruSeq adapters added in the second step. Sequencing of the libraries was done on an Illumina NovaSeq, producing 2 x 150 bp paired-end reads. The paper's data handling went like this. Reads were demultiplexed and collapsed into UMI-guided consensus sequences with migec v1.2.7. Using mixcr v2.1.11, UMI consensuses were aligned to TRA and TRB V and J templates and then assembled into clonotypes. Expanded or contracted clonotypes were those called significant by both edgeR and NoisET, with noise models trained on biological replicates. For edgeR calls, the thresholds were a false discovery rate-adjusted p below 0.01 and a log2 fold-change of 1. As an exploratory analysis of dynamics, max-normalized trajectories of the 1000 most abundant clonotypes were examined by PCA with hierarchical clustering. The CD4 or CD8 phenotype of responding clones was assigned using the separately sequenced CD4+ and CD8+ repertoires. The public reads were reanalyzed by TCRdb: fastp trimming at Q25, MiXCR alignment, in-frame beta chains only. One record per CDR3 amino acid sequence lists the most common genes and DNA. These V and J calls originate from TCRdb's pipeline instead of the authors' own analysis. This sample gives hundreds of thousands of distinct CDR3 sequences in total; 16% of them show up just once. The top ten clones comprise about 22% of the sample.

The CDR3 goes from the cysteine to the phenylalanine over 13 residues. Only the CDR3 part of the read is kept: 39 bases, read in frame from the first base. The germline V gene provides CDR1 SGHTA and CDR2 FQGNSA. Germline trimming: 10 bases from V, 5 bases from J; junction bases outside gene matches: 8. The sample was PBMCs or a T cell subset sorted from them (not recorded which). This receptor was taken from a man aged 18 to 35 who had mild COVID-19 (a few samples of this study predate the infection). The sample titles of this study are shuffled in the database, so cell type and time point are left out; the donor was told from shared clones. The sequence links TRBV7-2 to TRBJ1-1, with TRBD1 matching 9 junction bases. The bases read TGTGCCACCAGGCGACAGGGGGGGACTGAAGCTTTCTTT. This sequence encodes CATRRQGGTEAFF.